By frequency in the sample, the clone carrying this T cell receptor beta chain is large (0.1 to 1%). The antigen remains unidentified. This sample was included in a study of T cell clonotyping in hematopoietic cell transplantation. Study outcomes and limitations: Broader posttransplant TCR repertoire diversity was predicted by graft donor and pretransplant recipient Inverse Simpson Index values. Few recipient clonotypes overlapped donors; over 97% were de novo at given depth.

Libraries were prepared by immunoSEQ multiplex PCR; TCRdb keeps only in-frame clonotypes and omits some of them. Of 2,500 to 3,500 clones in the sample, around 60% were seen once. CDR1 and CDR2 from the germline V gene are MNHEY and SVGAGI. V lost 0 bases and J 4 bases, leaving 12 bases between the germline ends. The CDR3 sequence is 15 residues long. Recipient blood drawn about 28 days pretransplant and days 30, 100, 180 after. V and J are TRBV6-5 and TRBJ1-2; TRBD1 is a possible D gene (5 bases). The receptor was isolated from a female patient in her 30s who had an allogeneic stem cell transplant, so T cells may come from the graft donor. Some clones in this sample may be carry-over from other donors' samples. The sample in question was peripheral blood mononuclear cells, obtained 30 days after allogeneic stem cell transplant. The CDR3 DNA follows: TGTGCCAGCAGTTACTCGGCAGGGAATGGCTATGGCTACACCTTC. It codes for CASSYSAGNGYGYTF.